This TCR beta chain was identified during a study of tumor and adjacent non-tumor tissue in lung cancer. In the study overall: Patients comprised about a dozen adenocarcinoma, 2 squamous cell carcinoma and 1 small cell lung cancer.

The template was RNA from unsorted bulk tissue. This CDR3 has 15 residues. Germline values: CDR1 MNHNY, CDR2 SVGAGI (reference sequence). Concerning this clonotype: Its specificity is unknown. Since a much larger clone is just one base distant, this may be a read error.

Study-level points and caveats: Compared with tumor, normal lung showed significantly lower TCR diversity.

TCRbeta libraries were built with three rounds of nested PCR, modified from ARM-PCR. MiXCR, run by TCRdb on the multiplex PCR reads, gives a single entry per CDR3 protein. Of some 71,000 distinct CDR3 sequences listed, around 70% are singletons. The sample consisted of lung tumor tissue. The TCR sequence derives from a woman in her thirties or forties with non-small cell lung cancer. This chain uses TRBV6-6 with TRBJ1-3; D gene ambiguous. The CDR3 is CASSGQQLSGNIIYF. The CDR3 region has the DNA TGTGCCAGCAGCGGCCAGCAGCTCTCTGGAAACATCATATATTTT.